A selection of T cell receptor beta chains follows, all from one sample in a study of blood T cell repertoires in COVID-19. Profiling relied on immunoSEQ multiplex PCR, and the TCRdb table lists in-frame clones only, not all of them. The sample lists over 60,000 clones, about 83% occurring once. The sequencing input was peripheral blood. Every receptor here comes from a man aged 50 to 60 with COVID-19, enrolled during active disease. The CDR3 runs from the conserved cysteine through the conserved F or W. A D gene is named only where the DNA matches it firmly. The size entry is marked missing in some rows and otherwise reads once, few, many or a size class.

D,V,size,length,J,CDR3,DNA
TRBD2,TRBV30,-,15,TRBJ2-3,CAWGLTSSSTDTQYF,TGTGCCTGGGGTTTGACTAGCTCCAGCACAGATACGCAGTATTTT
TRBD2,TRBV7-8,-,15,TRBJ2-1,CASSLGTSGTSEQFF,TGTGCCAGCAGCTTGGGGACTAGCGGGACTAGTGAGCAGTTCTTC
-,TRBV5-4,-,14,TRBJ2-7,CASSLGGGPVEQYF,TGTGCCAGCAGCTTGGGTGGAGGGCCGGTCGAGCAGTACTTC
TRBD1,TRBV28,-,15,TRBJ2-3,CASRRDRGFGDTQYF,TGTGCCAGCAGACGGGACAGGGGATTTGGAGATACGCAGTATTTT
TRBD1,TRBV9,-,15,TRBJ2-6,CASSSRGPGANVLTF,TGTGCCAGCAGCTCCAGGGGGCCTGGGGCCAACGTCCTGACTTTC
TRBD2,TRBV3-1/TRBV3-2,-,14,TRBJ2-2,CASSLGGRCGELFF,TGTGCCAGCAGCCTGGGGGGGAGGTGCGGGGAGCTGTTTTTT
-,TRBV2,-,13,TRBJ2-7,CASSEQGAYEQYF,TGTGCCAGCAGTGAGCAGGGTGCCTACGAGCAGTACTTC
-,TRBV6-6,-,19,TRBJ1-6,CASSRPTPRGGAFNSPLHF,TGTGCCAGCAGCCGACCCACCCCCAGGGGAGGGGCATTTAATTCACCCCTCCACTTT
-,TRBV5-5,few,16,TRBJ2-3,CASSLVIASGTDTQYF,TGTGCCAGCAGCTTGGTTATAGCTAGCGGCACAGATACGCAGTATTTT
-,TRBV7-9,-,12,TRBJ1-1,CASSDSRTEAFF,TGTGCCAGCAGCGACAGCCGCACTGAAGCTTTCTTT
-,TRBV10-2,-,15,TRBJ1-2,CASSETRAASYGYTF,TGCGCCAGCAGTGAAACAAGAGCGGCGAGCTATGGCTACACCTTC
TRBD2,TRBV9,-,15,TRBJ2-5,CASSVGTSGQETQYF,TGTGCCAGCAGCGTGGGGACTAGCGGTCAAGAGACCCAGTACTTC
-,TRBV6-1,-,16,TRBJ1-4,CASSEVKGATNEKLFF,TGTGCCAGCAGTGAAGTGAAGGGGGCAACTAATGAAAAACTGTTTTTT
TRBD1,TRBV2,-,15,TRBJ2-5,CASSEDGTAGETQYF,TGTGCCAGCAGTGAAGATGGGACAGCAGGCGAGACCCAGTACTTC
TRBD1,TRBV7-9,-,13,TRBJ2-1,CASDQGVQNEQFF,TGTGCCAGCGACCAGGGGGTTCAGAATGAGCAGTTCTTC
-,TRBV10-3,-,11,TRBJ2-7,CAIIDRYEQYF,TGTGCCATCATCGACAGGTACGAGCAGTACTTC
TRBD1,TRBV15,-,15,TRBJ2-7,CATSSPPGQSYEQYF,TGTGCCACCAGCAGTCCGCCGGGACAGAGCTACGAGCAGTACTTC
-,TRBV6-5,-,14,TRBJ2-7,CASILDRVVDEQYF,-
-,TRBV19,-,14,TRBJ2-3,CASSNRDNPYTQYF,TGTGCCAGTAGTAACCGGGACAACCCCTATACGCAGTATTTT
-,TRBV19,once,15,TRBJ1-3,CASSPGRTVGNTIYF,TGTGCCAGTAGCCCCGGGAGGACCGTTGGAAACACCATATATTTT
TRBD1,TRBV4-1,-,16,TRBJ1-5,CASSQDGTGQYQPQHF,TGCGCCAGCAGCCAAGATGGGACAGGTCAGTACCAGCCCCAGCATTTT
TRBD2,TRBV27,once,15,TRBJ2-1,CASKSVGSGSNEQFF,TGTGCCAGCAAGTCGGTGGGTAGCGGGAGCAATGAGCAGTTCTTC
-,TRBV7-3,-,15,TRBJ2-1,CASSPGRTSYNEQFF,TGTGCCAGCAGCCCGGGAAGGACCTCCTACAATGAGCAGTTCTTC
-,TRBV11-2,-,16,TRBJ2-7,CASSPLVALFPDEQYF,TGTGCCAGCAGCCCTTTAGTAGCCCTCTTTCCCGACGAGCAGTACTTC
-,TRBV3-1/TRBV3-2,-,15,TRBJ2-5,CASSHGTFDQETQYF,TGTGCCAGCAGCCACGGGACTTTCGACCAAGAGACCCAGTACTTC
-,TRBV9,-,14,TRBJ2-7,CASSEGLFTYEQYF,TGTGCCAGCAGCGAGGGACTTTTTACCTACGAGCAGTACTTC
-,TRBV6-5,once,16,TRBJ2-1,CASSYSQGLMGSEQFF,TGTGCCAGCAGTTACAGCCAGGGGCTTATGGGTAGTGAGCAGTTCTTC
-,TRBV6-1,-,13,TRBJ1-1,CASSLRWVTEAFF,TGTGCCAGCAGCTTGAGGTGGGTCACTGAAGCTTTCTTT
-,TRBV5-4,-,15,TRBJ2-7,CASSLGGEVAYEQYF,TGTGCCAGCAGCTTGGGAGGGGAGGTTGCGTACGAGCAGTACTTC
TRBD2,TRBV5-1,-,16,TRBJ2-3,CASSLRLAGGPDTQYF,TGCGCCAGCAGCCTACGACTAGCGGGAGGACCAGATACGCAGTATTTT
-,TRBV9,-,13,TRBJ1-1,CASSLGGGTEAFF,TGTGCCAGCAGCCTAGGAGGGGGCACTGAAGCTTTCTTT
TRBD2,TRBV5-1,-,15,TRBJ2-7,CASSPGLAGGNEQYF,TGCGCCAGCAGCCCGGGACTAGCGGGAGGGAACGAGCAGTACTTC
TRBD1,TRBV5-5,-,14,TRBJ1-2,CASSLLVTGNGYTF,TGTGCCAGCAGCTTGCTGGTGACAGGGAATGGCTACACCTTC
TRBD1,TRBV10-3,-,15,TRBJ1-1,CAISAGTGLDTEAFF,TGTGCCATCAGTGCGGGGACAGGGTTGGACACTGAAGCTTTCTTT
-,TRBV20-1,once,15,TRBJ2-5,CSASMASANQETQYF,TGCAGTGCTAGTATGGCTAGCGCAAATCAAGAGACCCAGTACTTC
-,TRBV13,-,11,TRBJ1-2,CASSKQGGYTF,TGTGCCAGCAGTAAACAGGGCGGCTACACCTTC
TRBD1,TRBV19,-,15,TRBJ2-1,CASSKDREPYNEQFF,TGTGCCAGTAGTAAAGACAGGGAACCCTACAATGAGCAGTTCTTC
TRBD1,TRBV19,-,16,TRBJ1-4,CASSSSGGQGMEKLFF,TGTGCCAGTAGTTCTTCCGGGGGACAGGGGATGGAAAAACTGTTTTTT
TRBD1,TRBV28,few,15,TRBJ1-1,CASTSPDRVNTEAFF,TGTGCCAGCACCTCACCGGACAGGGTGAACACTGAAGCTTTCTTT
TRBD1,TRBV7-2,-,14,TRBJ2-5,CASSLQQGRETQYF,TGTGCCAGCAGCTTACAACAGGGGCGGGAGACCCAGTACTTC
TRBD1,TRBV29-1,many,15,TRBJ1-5,CSVRSRTGKYQPQHF,TGCAGCGTCAGATCCAGGACAGGGAAATATCAGCCCCAGCATTTT
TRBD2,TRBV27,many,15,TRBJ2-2,CASSYSGSNTGELFF,TGTGCCAGCAGTTACAGCGGGAGCAACACCGGGGAGCTGTTTTTT
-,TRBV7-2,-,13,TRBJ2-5,CARGTGVLETQYF,TGTGCCAGAGGCACGGGGGTGCTAGAGACCCAGTACTTC
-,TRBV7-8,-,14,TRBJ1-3,CASSLEGGKNTIYF,TGTGCCAGCAGCTTAGAAGGAGGAAAAAACACCATATATTTT
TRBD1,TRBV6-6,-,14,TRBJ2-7,CASNTGQGSYEQYF,TGTGCCAGCAATACGGGACAGGGTTCCTACGAGCAGTACTTC
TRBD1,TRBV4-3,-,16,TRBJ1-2,CASSPEMAGGAEGYTF,TGCGCCAGCAGCCCCGAGATGGCAGGGGGCGCGGAGGGCTACACCTTC
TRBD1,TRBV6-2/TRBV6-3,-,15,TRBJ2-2,CASSLEETGYGELFF,TGTGCCAGCAGCCTGGAGGAGACAGGGTACGGGGAGCTGTTTTTT
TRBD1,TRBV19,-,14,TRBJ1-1,CASILVAGGTEAFF,TGTGCCAGTATACTAGTAGCAGGGGGCACTGAAGCTTTCTTT
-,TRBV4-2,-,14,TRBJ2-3,CASSPSSVTDTQYF,TGTGCCAGCAGCCCGAGTTCGGTCACAGATACGCAGTATTTT
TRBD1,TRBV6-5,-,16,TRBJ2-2,CASSYAGTGVFGELFF,TGTGCCAGCAGTTACGCCGGGACAGGGGTTTTCGGGGAGCTGTTTTTT
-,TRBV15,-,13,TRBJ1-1,CATSLQGETEAFF,TGTGCCACCAGCTTACAGGGCGAGACTGAAGCTTTCTTT
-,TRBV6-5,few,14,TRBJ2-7,CASSYDRRSYEQYF,TGTGCCAGCAGTTACGACAGGCGCTCCTACGAGCAGTACTTC
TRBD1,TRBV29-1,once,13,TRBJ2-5,CSVHRQGPETQYF,TGCAGCGTGCATAGACAGGGTCCAGAGACCCAGTACTTC
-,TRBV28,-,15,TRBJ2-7,CASSYPGLQNYEQYF,TGTGCCAGCAGTTATCCGGGACTCCAGAACTACGAGCAGTACTTC
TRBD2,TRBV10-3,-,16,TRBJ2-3,CAISESSGGRADTQYF,TGTGCCATCAGTGAGTCGTCGGGCGGGAGGGCAGATACGCAGTATTTT
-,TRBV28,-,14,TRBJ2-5,CASSSPQYQETQYF,TGTGCCAGCAGTTCCCCCCAGTACCAAGAGACCCAGTACTTC
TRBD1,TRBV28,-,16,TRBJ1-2,CASSPHTGQGAVGYTF,TGTGCCAGCAGTCCTCACACCGGACAGGGGGCAGTTGGCTACACCTTC
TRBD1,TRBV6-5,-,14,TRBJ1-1,CASRRQGMNTEAFF,TGTGCCAGCAGAAGACAGGGCATGAACACTGAAGCTTTCTTT